The source of this T cell receptor (beta chain) is a study of naive and memory T cell subsets (dated by TCRdb to 2016 to 2017). Describing the broader study: In the figure summarizing the skin biopsy and whole blood samples, 10 or so blood donors, 7 tuberculin skin test biopsies and 3 saline control biopsies were reported. PCR2 was typically a SYBR Green qPCR stopped at a set threshold; low-input samples could instead use end-point PCR (approximately 6 cycles). What the authors observed across the whole study: The RNA-based method was acknowledged as potentially sensitive to TCR transcript changes with T cell activation and differentiation.

The method was UMI-ligation and nested PCR. The ligated cDNA was amplified in four rounds of PCR with nested alpha and beta constant region primers together with the SP2 primer. TCR RNA was reverse transcribed with SuperScript IV using alpha and beta constant region primers for the blood and skin samples. An oligonucleotide carrying the Illumina SP2 primer and a UMI was ligated to the cDNA 3' end using T4 RNA ligase 1. The 12-nucleotide UMI consisted of two random hexamers with an eight-base spacer between the hexamers to prevent hairpin formation. TCR alpha and beta chain libraries were processed separately from the second PCR onward, with dual indexing for multiplexing. After pooling, the indexed libraries were analyzed by capillary electrophoresis and sequenced on either an Illumina MiSeq or NextSeq. PhiX DNA at about 4.5-7% was added to the libraries to raise base diversity and improve cluster recognition. As for the authors' bioinformatics: Demultiplexor extracted UMIs from read 2, combined them with read 1 TCR sequence, and split reads by sample indices. V and J genes and V-J junctions were identified by Decombinator, and each TCR was assigned a five-part identifier that included V and J deletions. Collapsinator used UMIs to correct sequencing errors and PCR amplification heterogeneity, producing a UMI-based abundance for each TCR. CDR3Translator turned identifiers into nucleotide sequence, translated that sequence into amino acids, and pulled out CDR3 regions based on terminal motifs. After normalization to the amount of input RNA, error-corrected alpha and beta TCR counts from blood and skin were compared. Through fastp at Q25 and MiXCR, TCRdb rebuilt clones from the public reads, retaining in-frame beta chains. A single entry per CDR3 protein holds the most common genes and DNA from its merged rows. V and J calls and clone size were set by TCRdb, not the authors. For this sample the table gives about 25,000 distinct CDR3 sequences, of which roughly 5.5% were detected only once. Jointly, the top ten make up approximately 7.4% of the sample.

The study reported a robust and sensitive protocol to amplify, sequence and analyze TCRs, based on 3' ligation of a UMI-containing oligonucleotide to TCR cDNA. For whole blood analysis, 2.5 ml of peripheral blood was drawn from adult healthy volunteers into Tempus tubes, and RNA was extracted according to the manufacturer's instructions. Total RNA, without cell sorting, was DNase treated with RQ1 DNase before reverse transcription, targeting roughly 1 to 1000 ng input. Skin biopsy and whole blood libraries were made to test pipeline robustness in samples where T cells form a minority population. The germline V gene yields MNHEY for CDR1 and SVGEGT for CDR2. The CDR3, cysteine through phenylalanine, is 13 amino acids long. Kept here is only the CDR3 DNA, which spans 39 bases and is read in frame from base 1. V is shortened by 2 bases, J by 2 bases, and the region joining them spans 6 bases. This clonotype was found many times. Which antigen it targets is not known. Base qualities are not recorded, but no much larger clone differs from it by a single base.

This chain is built from TRBV6-2 or TRBV6-3 and TRBJ1-2; the D gene is not confidently resolved. The receptor comes from an adult in good health. Material: blood. In nucleotide form, the sequence is TGTGCCAGCAGTTACAGCCTCAACTATGGCTACACCTTC. Translation gives CASSYSLNYGYTF.